The next 22 T cell receptor beta chains were all read from a single sample in a study of blood T cell repertoires in COVID-19. The data were produced by immunoSEQ multiplex PCR, yet TCRdb's version contains in-frame clones alone and is incomplete. The sample consists of 250,000 to 350,000 clones, roughly 83% of them appearing once. Material for sequencing was peripheral blood. The receptors stem from a human donor with COVID-19, enrolled during active disease. The donor label of this sample is uncertain.

V gene TRBV19 combines with J gene TRBJ1-1; D possibly corresponds to TRBD1 (5 bases). This CDR3 is 14 amino acids long. Germline V gene lookup returns CDR1 LNHDA and CDR2 SQIVND (reference sequence). Trimming left V 4 bases short and J 5 bases short, with 14 bases between. CDR3 in amino acids: CASSSPGVVTEAFF. DNA for the CDR3: TGTGCCAGTAGTAGTCCGGGGGTAGTTACTGAAGCTTTCTTT.

The chain couples TRBV19 to TRBJ2-2, with D maybe TRBD1 (5 bases). This CDR3 has 18 amino acids. The germline gives CDR1 LNHDA, CDR2 SQIVND (reference sequence). Trimming cost V 7 bases and J 2 bases, with 23 bases left between them. CDR3 DNA: TGTGCCAGTACCCTAGAGTCGTGGGCAAGGGGCAACACCGGGGAGCTGTTTTTT. Its protein is CASTLESWARGNTGELFF.

This chain connects TRBV3-1 (or the pseudogene TRBV3-2) to TRBJ2-5; 12 bases are a match to TRBD1. V was pared by 0 bases and J by 4 bases, with 6 bases of the junction left unmatched. Germline V gene sequence: CDR1 LGHDT, CDR2 YNNKEL (reference sequence). This CDR3 has 17 residues. CDR3 nucleotide sequence: TGTGCCAGCAGCCAAGATTTTGGGGGACAGGGGGCAGAGACCCAGTACTTC. Encoded protein: CASSQDFGGQGAETQYF.

The chain employs TRBV7-3 and TRBJ2-1; maybe TRBD2 (6 bases). Germline V gene data show CDR1 as SGHTA and CDR2 as FQGTGA. Trimming removed 5 bases from V and 6 bases from J, with 17 bases in between. This CDR3 has 15 residues. The chain's CDR3 is CASSAGTPGVNEQFF. CDR3 bases: TGTGCCAGCAGCGCCGGGACTCCGGGGGTCAATGAGCAGTTCTTC.

The chain's CDR3 is CASSPGVVAGGESEQFF. CDR3 DNA sequence: TGTGCCAGCAGCCCTGGAGTTGTAGCGGGGGGAGAGAGTGAGCAGTTCTTC. This chain joins TRBV7-3 and TRBJ2-1; 10 bases are a match to TRBD2. The length of the CDR3 is 17 residues. The trim removed 5 bases at V and 9 bases at J, leaving 16 bases unmatched. Germline lookup yields CDR1 SGHTA and CDR2 FQGTGA.

The rearrangement uses TRBV6-5 and TRBJ1-1; a possible D gene is TRBD1 (6 bases). The length of the CDR3 is 15 residues. The ends were cut back, 5 bases at V and 5 bases at J, with 18 bases in the middle. Germline V gene sequence: CDR1 MNHEY, CDR2 SVGAGI. CDR3 region: CASSPAGTTRTEAFF. CDR3 nucleotide sequence: TGTGCCAGCAGTCCGGCCGGGACAACAAGGACTGAAGCTTTCTTT.

This clone has only one observation. For the CDR3, the DNA is TGCGCCAGCAGCTTGATCGGGACTACCTACGAGCAGTACTTC. Translation: CASSLIGTTYEQYF. V usage is TRBV5-1 and J usage is TRBJ2-7; TRBD2 aligns across 7 bases. Unmatched junction bases numbered 3, after V lost 1 base and J lost 2 bases. Per the germline V gene, CDR1 is SGHRS and CDR2 is YFSETQ. This CDR3 has 14 residues.

This chain uses TRBV19 with TRBJ1-1; perhaps TRBD1 as D (6 bases). The CDR3 contains 17 residues. V lost 3 bases to trimming and J lost 0 bases, with 17 bases between them. The germline gives CDR1 LNHDA, CDR2 SQIVND (reference sequence). The CDR3 region is CASSIGTTVLMNTEAFF. The CDR3 coding sequence is TGTGCCAGTAGTATCGGGACAACGGTTCTCATGAACACTGAAGCTTTCTTT.

This chain links TRBV6-4 with TRBJ2-1; TRBD2 might be the D (6 bases). Germline CDR1 reads MRHNA; CDR2 reads SNTAGT. V was trimmed by 2 bases and J by 12 bases, leaving 14 bases between them. The CDR3 loop spans 13 amino acids. The CDR3 sequence is CASSDPPGTPQFF. For the CDR3, the DNA is TGTGCCAGCAGTGACCCCCCCGGGACTCCGCAGTTCTTC.

The chain couples TRBV19 to TRBJ2-7; TRBD2 matches at 13 bases. CDR3 length equals 15 residues. Germline loops: CDR1 LNHDA, CDR2 SQIVND (reference sequence). After removal of 7 bases from V and 3 bases from J, the junction contained 6 bases not matched to a gene. CDR3 nucleotide sequence: TGTGCCAGTACCTTAGGGACTAGCGGGAACTACGAGCAGTACTTC. As protein: CASTLGTSGNYEQYF.

The count of this clone is one. This rearrangement joins TRBV10-2 to TRBJ1-5; 7 bases align to TRBD1. Germline CDR1 WSHSY, CDR2 SAAADI. After removal of 6 bases from V and 3 bases from J, the junction contained 2 bases not matched to a gene. The CDR3 extends over 13 amino acids. CDR3 sequence (DNA): TGCGCCAGCAGGGGGACAGCCAATCAGCCCCAGCATTTT. This codes for CASRGTANQPQHF.

CDR3 bases: TGCGCCAGCAGCCCCGGAGGGTATAATTCACCCCTCCACTTT. This sequence encodes CASSPGGYNSPLHF. The chain has TRBV4-3 and TRBJ1-6; no definite D call. Germline loops: CDR1 LGHNA, CDR2 YSLEER. This CDR3 has 14 amino acids. Trimming cost V 4 bases and J 4 bases, with 8 bases left between them.

The rearrangement joins TRBV2 to TRBJ2-3; TRBD1 is a possible D gene (5 bases). Per germline, CDR1 SNHLY and CDR2 FYNNEI. This CDR3 spans 14 amino acids. The V and J ends lost 6 bases and 6 bases respectively, with 16 bases between them. CDR3 amino acids: CASSDQGAHDTQYF. CDR3 nucleotides: TGTGCCAGCAGCGATCAGGGCGCCCACGATACGCAGTATTTT.

This chain joins TRBV6-5 and TRBJ1-2, with D possibly being TRBD1 (6 bases). Germline lookup yields CDR1 MNHEY and CDR2 SVGAGI. V lost 8 bases to trimming and J lost 3 bases, with 10 bases between them. The CDR3 totals 12 residues. Written as DNA, the CDR3 is TGTGCCAGCGGGACACCTTACTATGGCTACACCTTC. Translated: CASGTPYYGYTF.

The chain joins TRBV6-5 to TRBJ1-2; possible D gene TRBD1, 6 bases. The CDR3 contains 14 residues. Per germline, CDR1 MNHEY and CDR2 SVGAGI. The ends were cut back, 2 bases at V and 3 bases at J, with 10 bases in the middle. The CDR3 region has the DNA TGTGCCAGCAGTTACGGTGGGGGCGACTATGGCTACACCTTC. Amino acids: CASSYGGGDYGYTF.

The gene calls are TRBV27 and TRBJ1-1, with D perhaps TRBD1 (6 bases). The CDR3 runs 15 residues. CDR1 is MNHEY, CDR2 SMNVEV, per germline (reference sequence). Trimming removed 8 bases from V and 3 bases from J, with 19 bases in between. The CDR3 nucleotides read TGTGCCAGCTCAACAAGGGGACACGCGGACACTGAAGCTTTCTTT. Protein sequence: CASSTRGHADTEAFF.

The V gene is TRBV5-1, the J gene TRBJ2-7, with D perhaps TRBD1 (6 bases). Trimming stripped 2 bases from V and 4 bases from J, with 13 bases between. Per the germline V gene, CDR1 is SGHRS and CDR2 is YFSETQ. The CDR3 consists of 14 residues. The CDR3 nucleotides are TGCGCCAGCAGCTTCGAGGGGGACGCTTACGAGCAGTACTTC. Translating gives CASSFEGDAYEQYF.

The V gene is TRBV7-2, the J gene TRBJ2-7; weak D call: TRBD2 (6 bases). The CDR3 extends over 17 amino acids. From germline, CDR1 is SGHTA and CDR2 FQGNSA. The V end was cut by 0 bases, the J end by 3 bases, with 18 bases between. CDR3 in DNA: TGTGCCAGCAGCTTAGCCTCGGGACTCACGTATCTCTACGAGCAGTACTTC. This translates into CASSLASGLTYLYEQYF.

This sequence joins TRBV27 and TRBJ1-4; the D gene is possibly TRBD1 (6 bases). V was pared by 6 bases and J by 3 bases, with 14 bases between. This CDR3 comprises 15 residues. In germline, CDR1 is MNHEY, CDR2 SMNVEV (reference sequence). CDR3 sequence (DNA): TGTGCCAGCAGGCCCCTGGGGGCCTCTAATGAAAAACTGTTTTTT. The encoded protein is CASRPLGASNEKLFF.

This chain joins TRBV7-8 and TRBJ1-1, with unresolved D. V was clipped by 7 bases and J by 2 bases, with 17 bases between them. This CDR3 has 15 residues. Germline V lookup: CDR1 SGHVS, CDR2 FQNEAQ. The CDR3 loop reads CASKRLVAENTEAFF. The CDR3 DNA sequence: TGTGCCAGCAAGAGATTGGTGGCGGAAAACACTGAAGCTTTCTTT.

J is TRBJ2-7 and V is TRBV28; 7 nucleotides match TRBD1. CDR1 and CDR2 from the germline V gene are MDHEN and SYDVKM. The trim removed 9 bases at V and 6 bases at J, leaving 5 bases unmatched. The length of the CDR3 is 11 residues. The chain's CDR3 is CASTGDGEQYF. CDR3 DNA: TGTGCCAGTACAGGGGATGGCGAGCAGTACTTC.

The rearrangement joins TRBV19 to TRBJ2-5; 8 nucleotides align to TRBD1. CDR3 size: 15 residues. CDR1 is LNHDA, CDR2 SQIVND, per germline (reference sequence). J was trimmed by 5 bases and V by 3 bases; bases with no gene match: 8. Here the CDR3 reads CASSIGQGAWETQYF. In DNA form, the CDR3 reads TGTGCCAGTAGTATCGGGCAGGGGGCTTGGGAGACCCAGTACTTC.